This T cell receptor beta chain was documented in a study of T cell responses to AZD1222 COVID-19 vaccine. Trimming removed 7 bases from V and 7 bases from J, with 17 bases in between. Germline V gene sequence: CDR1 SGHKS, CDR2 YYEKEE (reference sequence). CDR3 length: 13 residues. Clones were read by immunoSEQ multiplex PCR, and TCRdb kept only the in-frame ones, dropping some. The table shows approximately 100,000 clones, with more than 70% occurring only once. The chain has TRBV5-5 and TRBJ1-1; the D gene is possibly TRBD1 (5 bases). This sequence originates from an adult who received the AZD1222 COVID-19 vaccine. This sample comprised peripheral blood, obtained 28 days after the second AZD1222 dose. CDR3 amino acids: CASHRPGNVEAFF. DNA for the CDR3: TGTGCCAGCCACCGCCCAGGGAATGTTGAAGCTTTCTTT.